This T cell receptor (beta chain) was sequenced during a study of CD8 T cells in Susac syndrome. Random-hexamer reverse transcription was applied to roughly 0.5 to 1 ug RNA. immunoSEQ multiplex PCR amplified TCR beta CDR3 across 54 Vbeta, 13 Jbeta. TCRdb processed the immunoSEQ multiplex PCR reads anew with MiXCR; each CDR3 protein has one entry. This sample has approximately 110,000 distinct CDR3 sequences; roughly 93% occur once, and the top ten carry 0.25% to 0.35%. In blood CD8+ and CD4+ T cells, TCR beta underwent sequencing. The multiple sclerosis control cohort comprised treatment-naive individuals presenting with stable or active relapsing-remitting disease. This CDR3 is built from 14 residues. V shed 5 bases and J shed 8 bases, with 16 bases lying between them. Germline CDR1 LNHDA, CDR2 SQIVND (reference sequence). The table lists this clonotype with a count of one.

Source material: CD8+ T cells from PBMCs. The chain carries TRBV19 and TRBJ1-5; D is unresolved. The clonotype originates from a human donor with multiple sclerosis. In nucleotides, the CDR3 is TGTGCCAGTAGTGGCGCCGAGAAGGGTAAGCCCCAGCATTTT. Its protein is CASSGAEKGKPQHF.